Shown below are 12 T cell receptor beta chains from a single sample sequenced in a study of cytomegalovirus exposure and HLA in healthy donors. The PCR employed 60 Vbeta primers together with 13 Jbeta primers. The method was immunoSEQ multiplex PCR; TCRdb's version includes in-frame clones alone and lacks a portion of them. The sample records about 180,000 clones, 79% being singletons. The sequencing sample was made of PBMCs. Source of these receptors: a woman aged 40 to 55 in good health and CMV-seronegative.

The chain has TRBV29-1 and TRBJ1-2; the D is unclear. Germline V gives CDR1 SQVTM, CDR2 ANQGSEA. V lost 4 bases to trimming and J lost 2 bases, with 8 bases between them. CDR3 length: 12 residues. CDR3 sequence: CSVVSGNYGYTF. CDR3 DNA sequence: TGCAGCGTTGTATCGGGGAACTATGGCTACACCTTC.

This clone was recorded a few times. The rearrangement uses TRBV28 and TRBJ1-5, with D possibly matching TRBD1 (6 bases). Per germline, CDR1 MDHEN and CDR2 SYDVKM. The V end lost 2 bases, the J end lost 7 bases, and 9 bases lay between the germline ends. This CDR3 region has 13 residues. CDR3 bases: TGTGCCAGCAGTTTAATAGGGGGACAGCCCCAGCATTTT. Its protein is CASSLIGGQPQHF. Based on the CDR3 plus reference TRBV28 and TRBJ1-5, the full variable domain is DVKVTQSSRYLVKRTGEKVFLECVQDMDHENMFWYRQDPGLGLRLIYFSYDVKMKEKGDIPEGYSVSREKKERFSLILESASTNQTSMYLCASSLIGGQPQHFGDGTRLSIL.

The V call is TRBV28, the J call TRBJ2-7; 9 positions agree with TRBD1. CDR3 length: 14 amino acids. Trimming took 3 bases from V and 1 from J; bases not matched to a gene: 1. Germline values: CDR1 MDHEN, CDR2 SYDVKM. The CDR3 region has the DNA TGTGCCAGCAGTTTCGGGACAGGGTCCTACGAGCAGTACTTC. As protein: CASSFGTGSYEQYF.

The rearrangement links TRBV9 to TRBJ1-3; 9 bases agree with TRBD1. This CDR3 has 16 residues. J was trimmed by 2 bases and V by 3 bases; bases with no gene match: 6. Germline CDR1 SGDLS, CDR2 YYNGEE. The CDR3, as DNA: TGTGCCAGCAGCGCCCCCGGGACAGGGCCTGGAAACACCATATATTTT. This sequence encodes CASSAPGTGPGNTIYF.

The chain employs TRBV29-1 and TRBJ1-1; no clear D. CDR1 and CDR2 (germline): SQVTM, ANQGSEA. V lost 4 bases to trimming and J lost 3 bases, with 12 bases between them. This CDR3 contains 13 residues. The CDR3 loop is CSVVEIQDTEAFF. CDR3 in DNA: TGCAGCGTTGTAGAGATACAAGACACTGAAGCTTTCTTT.

The sample holds a few counts of this clone. The V and J genes are TRBV5-6 and TRBJ1-1; D is ambiguous. Germline V gene sequence: CDR1 SGHDT, CDR2 YYEEEE. V was clipped by 4 bases and J by 6 bases, with 16 bases between them. The length of the CDR3 is 14 residues. The CDR3 region has the DNA TGTGCCAGCAGCCCTACCCGGGTGTCGGCTGAAGCTTTCTTT. This gives the protein CASSPTRVSAEAFF.

This sequence joins TRBV28 and TRBJ2-7; D remains unclear. Per the germline V gene, CDR1 is MDHEN and CDR2 is SYDVKM. Trimming removed 2 bases at V and 2 bases at J, with 10 bases between. The CDR3 consists of 14 residues. As DNA, the CDR3 is TGTGCCAGCAGTTTACCGACAAACACCTACGAGCAGTACTTC. It is translated as CASSLPTNTYEQYF.

The chain links TRBV19 to TRBJ1-4; 10 bases are shared with TRBD1. Looked up from germline, CDR1 is LNHDA and CDR2 is SQIVND (reference sequence). With 5 bases clipped from V and 2 bases from J, the junction kept 5 bases outside the gene matches. CDR3 size: 16 residues. The CDR3, as DNA: TGTGCCAGTAGTCCGGGACAGGGGTTGACTAATGAAAAACTGTTTTTT. Its translation is CASSPGQGLTNEKLFF.

The chain uses TRBV29-1 and TRBJ2-7; D may be TRBD2 (7 bases). The CDR3 loop spans 12 amino acids. The germline V gene encodes CDR1 SQVTM and CDR2 ANQGSEA. V was pared by 4 bases and J by 5 bases, with 12 bases between. The CDR3 loop is CSVARGGHEQYF. CDR3 nucleotides: TGCAGCGTTGCGAGGGGGGGCCACGAGCAGTACTTC.

In regard to this clone: Other DNA sequences in this sample translate to the same CDR3. J is TRBJ1-4 and V is TRBV19, with D possibly matching TRBD1 (6 bases). This CDR3 comprises 12 residues. Trimming cost V 3 bases and J 7 bases, with 6 bases left between them. Germline V gene data show CDR1 as LNHDA and CDR2 as SQIVND (reference sequence). This CDR3 is CASSIRGEKLFF. In DNA form, the CDR3 reads TGTGCCAGTAGTATCAGGGGTGAAAAACTGTTTTTT.

The CDR3 sequence is CASSETGQGPSGNTIYF. Written as DNA, the CDR3 is TGCGCCAGCAGCGAGACGGGACAGGGTCCCTCTGGAAACACCATATATTTT. The chain has TRBV5-1 and TRBJ1-3; TRBD1 aligns across 9 bases. V lost 4 bases and J lost 0; bases outside the gene matches: 8. Germline CDR1 and CDR2: SGHRS and YFSETQ. This CDR3 contains 17 residues.

This clone was observed a single time. The chain couples TRBV19 to TRBJ1-4; TRBD1 matches 7 bases. V lost 9 bases, J lost 3 bases, and 10 bases stayed unmatched. Germline V gene sequence: CDR1 LNHDA, CDR2 SQIVND (reference sequence). The CDR3 runs 15 residues. The CDR3 region has the DNA TGTGCCAGCAGCAACAGGGGTTGGGCTAATGAAAAACTGTTTTTT. Its protein is CASSNRGWANEKLFF. The full variable domain, in which reference TRBV19 and TRBJ1-4 provide the parts outside the CDR3, is DGGITQSPKYLFRKEGQNVTLSCEQNLNHDAMYWYRQDPGQGLRLIYYSQIVNDFQKGDIAEGYSVSREKKESFPLTVTSAQKNPTAFYLCASSNRGWANEKLFFGSGTQLSVL.